What follows are 16 T cell receptor beta chains derived from one specimen sequenced in a study of T cell responses to AZD1222 COVID-19 vaccine. Clones were sequenced by immunoSEQ multiplex PCR, and TCRdb holds only the in-frame ones, with some missing. This table has under 150,000 clones, about 88% appearing once. Source: peripheral blood, taken 28 days after the second AZD1222 dose. The receptors derive from an adult who received the AZD1222 COVID-19 vaccine.

This chain links TRBV7-2 with TRBJ2-3; D is perhaps TRBD2 (6 bases). Germline V gene sequence: CDR1 SGHTA, CDR2 FQGNSA. CDR3 length: 16 amino acids. The V and J ends lost 5 bases and 3 bases respectively, with 18 bases between them. The CDR3 here is CASSLQGGGKTDTQYF. CDR3 DNA sequence: TGTGCCAGCAGCCTGCAGGGAGGTGGTAAGACAGATACGCAGTATTTT.

This chain connects TRBV9 to TRBJ2-7; tentatively, D is TRBD1 (6 bases). CDR1 is SGDLS and CDR2 is YYNGEE in the germline V gene. The CDR3 is made up of 14 amino acids. The V and J ends lost 1 base and 2 bases respectively, with 10 bases between them. The CDR3 protein is CASSVTGSTYEQYF. The CDR3, as DNA: TGTGCCAGCAGCGTAACAGGGTCGACCTACGAGCAGTACTTC. Using reference TRBV9 and TRBJ2-7 for the parts outside the CDR3, the full variable domain is DSGVTQTPKHLITATGQRVTLRCSPRSGDLSVYWYQQSLDQGLQFLIQYYNGEERAKGNILERFSAQQFPDLHSELNLSSLELGDSALYFCASSVTGSTYEQYFGPGTRLTVT.

The chain combines TRBV3-1 (or the pseudogene TRBV3-2) with TRBJ2-5; TRBD2 matches 10 bases. Looked up from germline, CDR1 is LGHDT and CDR2 is YNNKEL (reference sequence). The CDR3 is 17 residues long. V lost 1 base to trimming and J lost 5 bases; unmatched junction nucleotides: 10. CDR3 coding DNA: TGTGCCAGCAGCCAAGGGGAACTAGCGGGAAGGGCGGAGACCCAGTACTTC. Protein: CASSQGELAGRAETQYF.

V usage is TRBV12-3 or TRBV12-4 and J usage is TRBJ1-1; D is unclear. V gave up 5 bases and J gave up 4 bases, with 11 bases separating them. The CDR3 contains 13 residues. CDR3 in amino acids: CASSPVGGTEAFF. Here the CDR3 DNA reads TGTGCCAGCAGTCCGGTTGGAGGCACTGAAGCTTTCTTT.

The CDR3 DNA is TGCGCCAGCAGCTTGGCCTTAGGGAACACTGAAGCTTTCTTT. Translated, it gives CASSLALGNTEAFF. The J gene is TRBJ1-1, the V gene TRBV5-1; D ambiguous. CDR3 length: 14 amino acids. Trimming left V 0 bases short and J 1 base short, with 7 bases between. CDR1 is SGHRS and CDR2 is YFSETQ in the germline V gene.

This rearrangement joins TRBV27 to TRBJ1-1; D is undetermined. Germline loops: CDR1 MNHEY, CDR2 SMNVEV (reference sequence). Trimming took off 3 bases at V and 4 bases at J, with 15 bases between the two ends. The CDR3 length is 15 residues. The CDR3 spells CASSFLGSEGTEAFF. In DNA, the CDR3 is TGTGCCAGCAGTTTTCTAGGGTCCGAGGGCACTGAAGCTTTCTTT.

The genes are TRBV10-3 and TRBJ2-1; 12 bases align to TRBD2. V dropped 10 bases and J dropped 7; count of bases not matched to a gene: 5. The CDR3 sequence is 13 residues long. CDR1 and CDR2 from the germline V gene are ENHRY and SYGVKD. DNA for the CDR3: TGTGCCACGACTAGCGGGAGTTATAATGAGCAGTTCTTC. Protein: CATTSGSYNEQFF.

In this sample, this clone is large. This chain uses TRBV19 with TRBJ2-1, with a weak D call TRBD2 (6 bases). The ends were cut back, 5 bases at V and 0 bases at J, with 11 bases in the middle. Germline V gene data show CDR1 as LNHDA and CDR2 as SQIVND (reference sequence). The CDR3 is 15 residues long. CDR3 residues: CASSSGTLSYNEQFF. In DNA form, the CDR3 reads TGTGCCAGTAGTTCCGGGACTCTCTCCTACAATGAGCAGTTCTTC.

The chain has TRBV2 and TRBJ1-5, with TRBD1 identical over 7 bases. The CDR3 runs to 16 residues. The V and J ends lost 5 bases and 2 bases, in that order; junction bases with no gene match: 9. Germline values: CDR1 SNHLY, CDR2 FYNNEI. The CDR3: CASSIYRGQGNQPQHF. The CDR3 nucleotides are TGTGCCAGCAGTATATACAGGGGCCAGGGCAATCAGCCCCAGCATTTT.

This chain uses TRBV5-1 with TRBJ2-7; D is undetermined. The CDR3 length is 11 residues. V was clipped by 4 bases and J by 3 bases, with 5 bases between them. Germline CDR1 SGHRS, CDR2 YFSETQ. The DNA of the CDR3 is TGCGCCAGCAGCACTAACTACGAGCAGTACTTC. Amino acid sequence: CASSTNYEQYF. Full variable domain (rest looked up from reference TRBV5-1 and TRBJ2-7): KAGVTQTPRYLIKTRGQQVTLSCSPISGHRSVSWYQQTPGQGLQFLFEYFSETQRNKGNFPGRFSGRQFSNSRSEMNVSTLELGDSALYLCASSTNYEQYFGPGTRLTVT.

This clone was seen many times. The V gene is TRBV3-1 (or the pseudogene TRBV3-2), the J gene TRBJ2-3; 7 nucleotides align to TRBD2. Germline CDR1 LGHDT, CDR2 YNNKEL (reference sequence). V shed 4 bases, J shed 2 bases, and the junction held 12 bases outside the gene matches. The CDR3 is 17 amino acids. The CDR3 DNA sequence: TGTGCCAGCAGCCCTTTCGCACGGGGGGAGGTCACAGATACGCAGTATTTT. It encodes CASSPFARGEVTDTQYF.

In nucleotides, the CDR3 is TGTGCCAGCTCACCCGGCCCAGGGGAGCTGTTTTTT. Amino acid sequence: CASSPGPGELFF. The chain combines TRBV18 with TRBJ2-2; D remains ambiguous. The V end lost 3 bases, the J end lost 8 bases, and 7 bases lay between the germline ends. Germline assignment: CDR1 KGHSH and CDR2 LQKENI. There are 12 residues in the CDR3.

This rearrangement joins TRBV3-1 (or the pseudogene TRBV3-2) to TRBJ1-4, with TRBD1 matching 7 bases. The CDR3 loop spans 17 amino acids. The germline V gene encodes CDR1 LGHDT and CDR2 YNNKEL (reference sequence). V trimming: 0 bases; J trimming: 7 bases; junction bases outside the gene matches: 11. DNA of the CDR3: TGTGCCAGCAGCCAAGAAGTGTGGAGGGGGCGAGGTGAAAAACTGTTTTTT. Encoded protein: CASSQEVWRGRGEKLFF.

Remarks on this clone: Within the sample, other DNA sequences also encode this same CDR3. V is TRBV10-3 and J is TRBJ1-5; unclear D gene. CDR1 is ENHRY and CDR2 is SYGVKD in the germline V gene. V was shortened by 7 bases and J by 3 bases, with 10 bases between the two germline ends. The CDR3 is 13 amino acids. The CDR3 sequence is CAIKDGSNQPQHF. CDR3 nucleotide sequence: TGTGCCATCAAGGACGGCTCCAATCAGCCCCAGCATTTT.

V is TRBV11-3 and J is TRBJ1-5; D might be TRBD1 (5 bases). Per germline, CDR1 SGHNT and CDR2 YENEEA. CDR3 length: 15 amino acids. The V and J ends lost 9 bases and 0 bases respectively, with 15 bases between them. DNA of the CDR3: TGTGCCAGAGGGGTGGGGGTATATAGCAATCAGCCCCAGCATTTT. Amino acid sequence: CARGVGVYSNQPQHF.

The V and J genes are TRBV19 and TRBJ1-2; TRBD1 is a possible D gene (5 bases). The CDR3 extends over 13 amino acids. The germline V gene encodes CDR1 LNHDA and CDR2 SQIVND (reference sequence). Trimming took off 5 bases at V and 8 bases at J, with 15 bases between the two ends. The CDR3: CASSQGTNPGYTF. The CDR3 DNA sequence: TGTGCCAGTAGTCAAGGGACCAATCCCGGCTACACCTTC.